Sequencing of this T cell receptor (beta chain) was carried out in a study of shared clonotypes between healthy human individuals. Study in general: The cohort comprised a couple of women and a few men. Their ages spanned 18 to 49 years.

Sequenced by immunoSEQ multiplex PCR; TCRdb stores in-frame clones only, minus some. The table includes 850,000 to 1,200,000 clones, about three quarters detected once. CDR3 size: 14 residues. After removal of 6 bases from V and 8 bases from J, the junction contained 5 bases not matched to a gene. CDR1 is MGHDK, CDR2 SYGVNS, per germline. This TCR was sampled from a man in his late teens or twenties in good health. Sequenced sample: memory CD4+ T cells sorted from blood. Noted subset: CD45RA-negative fraction. The V gene is TRBV25-1, the J gene TRBJ1-4, with 11 bases lining up with TRBD1. CDR3: CASSWTGGREKLFF. CDR3 nucleotide sequence: TGTGCCAGCAGCTGGACAGGGGGCCGCGAAAAACTGTTTTTT.